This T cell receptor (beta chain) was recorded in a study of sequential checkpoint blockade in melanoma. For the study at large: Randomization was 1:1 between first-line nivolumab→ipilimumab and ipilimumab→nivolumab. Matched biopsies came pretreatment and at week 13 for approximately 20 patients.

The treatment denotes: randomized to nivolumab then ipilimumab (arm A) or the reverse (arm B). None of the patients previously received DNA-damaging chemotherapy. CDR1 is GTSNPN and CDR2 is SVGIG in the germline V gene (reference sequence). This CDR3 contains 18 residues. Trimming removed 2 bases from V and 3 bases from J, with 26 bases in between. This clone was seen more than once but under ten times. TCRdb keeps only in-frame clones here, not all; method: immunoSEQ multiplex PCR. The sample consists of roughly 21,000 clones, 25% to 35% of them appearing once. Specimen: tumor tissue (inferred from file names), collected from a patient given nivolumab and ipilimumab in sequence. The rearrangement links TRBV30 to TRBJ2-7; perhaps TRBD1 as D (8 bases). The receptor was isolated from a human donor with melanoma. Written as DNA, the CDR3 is TGTGCCTGGAGTCCAACCCGACGGACAGGGAGGGGGATCTACGAGCAGTACTTC. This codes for CAWSPTRRTGRGIYEQYF.